These 22 T cell receptor beta chains came from one sample sequenced in a study of T cell responses to AZD1222 COVID-19 vaccine. Generated by immunoSEQ multiplex PCR, the TCRdb table keeps only in-frame clones and is missing some. In the table there are about 170,000 clones, around 88% of which are singletons. The input for sequencing was peripheral blood, taken 28 days after the second AZD1222 dose. Receptors originate from an adult who received the AZD1222 COVID-19 vaccine.

This chain links TRBV6-5 with TRBJ2-1, with TRBD2 identical over 8 bases. The CDR3 totals 14 residues. Germline CDR1 MNHEY, CDR2 SVGAGI. With 7 bases clipped from V and 4 bases from J, the junction kept 6 bases outside the gene matches. CDR3 sequence reads: CASTRGGNYNEQFF. In DNA form, the CDR3 reads TGTGCCAGCACCCGGGGGGGGAATTACAATGAGCAGTTCTTC.

For the CDR3, the DNA is TGCAGTGCTAGTTACACCGGCTGGGAACGGGATAGCAATCAGCCCCAGCATTTT. This encodes CSASYTGWERDSNQPQHF. V is TRBV20-1 and J is TRBJ1-5; D not certain. The CDR3 contains 18 residues. V was trimmed by 3 bases and J by 0 bases, leaving 21 bases between them. Germline lookup yields CDR1 DFQATT and CDR2 SNEGSKA (reference sequence).

This chain uses TRBV19 with TRBJ2-3; TRBD1 is a possible D gene (6 bases). Looked up from germline, CDR1 is LNHDA and CDR2 is SQIVND (reference sequence). V was shortened by 7 bases and J by 3 bases, with 14 bases between the two germline ends. This CDR3 is 14 amino acids long. The CDR3 coding sequence is TGTGCCAGTAAAATGGGGGCTACTACAGATACGCAGTATTTT. Protein product: CASKMGATTDTQYF.

The chain carries TRBV5-4 and TRBJ1-4; D unclear. Germline loops: CDR1 SGHNT, CDR2 YYREEE (reference sequence). Trimming shortened V by 4 bases and J by 0 bases, and 7 bases separated the two germline ends. The CDR3 runs 14 residues. The CDR3 DNA follows: TGTGCCAGCAGCGGTTCCGCAACTAATGAAAAACTGTTTTTT. It is translated as CASSGSATNEKLFF.

This sequence joins TRBV7-2 and TRBJ2-3; no definite D call. Trimming removed 1 base at V and 0 bases at J, with 8 bases between. Germline V gene data show CDR1 as SGHTA and CDR2 as FQGNSA. The CDR3 has 15 residues. The CDR3 sequence: CASSLGYTSTDTQYF. CDR3 DNA sequence: TGTGCCAGCAGCTTAGGATACACTAGCACAGATACGCAGTATTTT.

In the case of this clone: One end of the junction fails to match germline, which may point to a read error. The chain couples TRBV10-3 to TRBJ2-1; the D is unclear. The CDR3 is 13 amino acids. The germline V gene encodes CDR1 ENHRY and CDR2 SYGVKD. CDR3 sequence reads: CAISPGSSNEQFF. CDR3 bases: TGTGCCATCAGTCCAGGTTCCTCCAATGAGCAGTTCTTC.

The chain is built from TRBV6-6 and TRBJ1-1; 7 positions match TRBD1. V was clipped by 6 bases and J by 8 bases; unmatched bases: 6. Looked up from germline, CDR1 is MNHNY and CDR2 is SVGAGI (reference sequence). The CDR3 loop spans 12 amino acids. The CDR3 here is CASSEGASEAFF. The CDR3 DNA follows: TGTGCCAGCAGCGAGGGGGCTTCCGAAGCTTTCTTT.

V gene TRBV18 combines with J gene TRBJ1-1, with D uncertain. The CDR3 is made up of 14 amino acids. The germline gives CDR1 KGHSH, CDR2 LQKENI. The germline V and J ends were trimmed by 0 bases and 3 bases, with 8 bases remaining between them. The CDR3 is CASSPPAAHTEAFF. The DNA for the CDR3 is TGTGCCAGCTCACCACCGGCGGCTCACACTGAAGCTTTCTTT.

This chain connects TRBV6-5 to TRBJ2-7; 9 positions agree with TRBD1. This CDR3 contains 12 residues. The germline CDR1 and CDR2 sequences are MNHEY and SVGAGI. Trimming removed 8 bases from V and 5 bases from J; junction bases left unmatched: 4. CDR3 protein: CASSWTGDEQYF. CDR3 sequence (DNA): TGTGCCAGCTCCTGGACAGGGGACGAGCAGTACTTC.

The table lists this clone with a count of one. V usage is TRBV27 and J usage is TRBJ1-4, with D hard to call. Germline V gene data show CDR1 as MNHEY and CDR2 as SMNVEV (reference sequence). This CDR3 comprises 13 residues. V gave up 5 bases and J gave up 7 bases, with 11 bases separating them. CDR3 sequence (DNA): TGTGCCAGCAGTCCCCGGTGGGGTGAAAAACTGTTTTTT. Protein sequence: CASSPRWGEKLFF.

The rearrangement joins TRBV6-5 to TRBJ2-1; a possible D gene is TRBD2 (5 bases). Trimming cost V 4 bases and J 5 bases, with 12 bases left between them. CDR3 length: 14 amino acids. Looked up from germline, CDR1 is MNHEY and CDR2 is SVGAGI. The CDR3 protein is CASSFHNGNNEQFF. In DNA form, the CDR3 reads TGTGCCAGCAGTTTTCATAACGGGAACAATGAGCAGTTCTTC.

The chain employs TRBV12-3 or TRBV12-4 and TRBJ1-6; D is possibly TRBD1 (5 bases). V lost 6 bases and J lost 9, with 12 bases in between. This CDR3 is built from 13 residues. This chain's CDR3 is CASRRGGSSPLHF. The CDR3 nucleotides are TGTGCCAGCAGGAGGGGAGGGAGTTCACCCCTCCACTTT.

In nucleotides, the CDR3 is TGTGCCAGCAGTTTATCGGGCTACTCTACATCCCCGGGGGGTCAGCCCCAGCATTTT. This encodes CASSLSGYSTSPGGQPQHF. This rearrangement joins TRBV27 to TRBJ1-5; a weak D match, TRBD1 (5 bases). The V and J ends lost 0 bases and 6 bases respectively, with 24 bases between them. CDR3 length equals 19 residues. CDR1 MNHEY and CDR2 SMNVEV come from the germline V gene (reference sequence).

This sequence joins TRBV13 and TRBJ1-1; D remains unclear. The germline V gene has CDR1 PRHDT and CDR2 FYEKMQ (reference sequence). CDR3 length: 15 amino acids. With 6 bases removed from V and 6 bases from J, the gap between germline ends came to 20 bases. The CDR3 bases are TGTGCCAGCAGGTCGCTTGAGCAAAACGGCCCTGAAGCTTTCTTT. It yields the protein CASRSLEQNGPEAFF.

This chain joins TRBV18 and TRBJ1-1; D perhaps matches TRBD1 (6 bases). Trimming cost V 6 bases and J 0 bases, with 11 bases left between them. CDR1 KGHSH and CDR2 LQKENI come from the germline V gene. CDR3 size: 14 residues. In DNA, the CDR3 is TGTGCCAGCTCTGAACAGGGATTGAACACTGAAGCTTTCTTT. Protein sequence: CASSEQGLNTEAFF.

The chain links TRBV7-8 to TRBJ2-1; tentative D call: TRBD2 (7 bases). The CDR3 sequence is 14 residues long. Trimming stripped 10 bases from V and 4 bases from J, with 17 bases between. From germline, CDR1 is SGHVS and CDR2 FQNEAQ. The CDR3 coding sequence is TGTGCCACTGAGAGGGGGGGCCGTTACAATGAGCAGTTCTTC. As protein: CATERGGRYNEQFF.

The J gene is TRBJ2-1, the V gene TRBV6-2 or TRBV6-3; D possibly matches TRBD1 or TRBD2 (5 bases each). The CDR3 loop spans 14 amino acids. With 0 bases removed from V and 4 bases from J, the gap between germline ends came to 7 bases. Germline V gene data show CDR1 as MNHEY and CDR2 as SVGEGT. The DNA for the CDR3 is TGTGCCAGCAGTTACTCGGGGGAATACAATGAGCAGTTCTTC. Translation: CASSYSGEYNEQFF.

This chain joins TRBV7-6 and TRBJ1-1; D not certain. Trimming removed 1 base at V and 7 bases at J, with 10 bases between. Germline V gene sequence: CDR1 SGHVS, CDR2 FNYEAQ. This CDR3 has 13 residues. In DNA form, the CDR3 reads TGTGCCAGCAGCTTAGTTGGAACGGATGAAGCTTTCTTT. Residues: CASSLVGTDEAFF.

CDR3 sequence (DNA): TGTGCCACCAGCAGCGAACTACGACAGAGAGCATATGGCTACACCTTC. Translated, it gives CATSSELRQRAYGYTF. The V and J genes are TRBV15 and TRBJ1-2; D perhaps matches TRBD1 (5 bases). Germline V gene sequence: CDR1 LNHNV, CDR2 YYDKDF (reference sequence). This CDR3 is built from 16 residues. With 3 bases removed from V and 5 bases from J, the gap between germline ends came to 19 bases.

The gene calls are TRBV4-3 and TRBJ1-2, with D perhaps TRBD1 (6 bases). This CDR3 is built from 15 residues. The V and J ends lost 1 base and 5 bases respectively, with 14 bases between them. Looked up from germline, CDR1 is LGHNA and CDR2 is YSLEER. CDR3 sequence: CASSQGAGVGYGYTF. The CDR3 DNA reads TGCGCCAGCAGCCAAGGGGCAGGGGTGGGTTATGGCTACACCTTC.

A word on this clone: It is unclear where the CDR3 begins or ends on the DNA, so no DNA is shown, and the CDR3 is as TCRdb lists it. This rearrangement joins TRBV10-2 to TRBJ1-1. The CDR3 is 16 amino acids in total, end residues counted. CDR1 and CDR2 (germline): WSHSY, SAAADI. This chain's CDR3 is CASSSVRGRSNTEAFF.

The V and J genes are TRBV6-2 or TRBV6-3 and TRBJ1-1; D is undetermined. Germline loops: CDR1 MNHEY, CDR2 SVGEGT. This CDR3 is built from 13 residues. Trimming removed 6 bases from V and 0 bases from J, with 8 bases in between. This chain's CDR3 is CASSQQLNTEAFF. The CDR3 coding sequence is TGTGCCAGCAGCCAACAGTTGAACACTGAAGCTTTCTTT.